This T cell receptor beta chain was sequenced during a study of cytomegalovirus exposure and HLA in healthy donors. 60 Vbeta and 13 Jbeta primers were used in PCR. Profiled with immunoSEQ multiplex PCR; TCRdb holds only in-frame clones, not every one. The sample table sets out 200,000 or so clones. The CDR3 length is 15 residues. Germline V gene sequence: CDR1 MNHEY, CDR2 SMNVEV (reference sequence). Regarding this clone: No antigen is known for it.

Study-wide points: There were around 160 TCR beta chains listed as cytomegalovirus-associated.

The clonotype originates from a boy between 10 and 17 years old in good health and CMV-seronegative. Sequenced input: PBMCs. The chain uses TRBV27 and TRBJ2-5, with D possibly matching TRBD2 (6 bases). The last part of the DNA fits TRBJ2-7 better; the J call may be wrong. The CDR3 DNA is TGTGCCAGCAGTTCCCTTGTAGCGGCCCCTTACGAGCAGTACTTC. Translated, it gives CASSSLVAAPYEQYF.